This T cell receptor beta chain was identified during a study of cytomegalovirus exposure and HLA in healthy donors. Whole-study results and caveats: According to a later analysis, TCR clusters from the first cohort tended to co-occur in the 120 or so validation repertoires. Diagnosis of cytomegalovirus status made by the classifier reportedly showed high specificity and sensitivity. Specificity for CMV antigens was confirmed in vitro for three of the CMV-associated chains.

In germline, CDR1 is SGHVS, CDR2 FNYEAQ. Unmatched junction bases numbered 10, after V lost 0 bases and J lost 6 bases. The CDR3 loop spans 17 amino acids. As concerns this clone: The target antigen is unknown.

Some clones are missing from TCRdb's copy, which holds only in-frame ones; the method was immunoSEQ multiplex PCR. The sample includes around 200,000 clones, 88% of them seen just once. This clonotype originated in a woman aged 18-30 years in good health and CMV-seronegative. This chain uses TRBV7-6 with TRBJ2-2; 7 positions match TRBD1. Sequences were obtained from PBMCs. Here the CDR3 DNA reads TGTGCCAGCAGCTTAGCGCGGCCTTTACAGGGGCCCGGGGAGCTGTTTTTT. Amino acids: CASSLARPLQGPGELFF.